The sequence of this T cell receptor (beta chain) was determined in a study of molecular identifiers for immune sequencing clone quantification. Findings and limits, study-wide: Clones above 20 RNA copies contained over 97% of effector molecules but under 1% of naive ones.

Previously published methods and listed TCR primers were used for the bulk TCR libraries. MiXCR, run by TCRdb on the PCR reads, gives a single entry per CDR3 protein. Of 80,000 to 130,000 distinct CDR3 sequences listed, roughly a third are singletons. Source material for naive CD8 libraries was about 19,000 to 1,100,000 sorted cells, with 10%, 30% or 50% RNA. The CDR3 spans 15 residues. Germline CDR1 SGHVS, CDR2 FQNEAQ. Note on this clonotype: The antigen is undetermined. Germline is not matched at one junction end, which may reflect a read error.

The rearrangement joins TRBV7-8 to TRBJ2-3; maybe TRBD2 (5 bases). The receptor comes from a human donor in good health. Some libraries in this study had Jurkat cell RNA spiked in. What was sequenced was naive CD8+ T cells from blood, with Jurkat cell RNA spiked in. Sample subset: FACS-sorted CD8+CD4-CCR7+CD45RA+ naive T cells. The DNA for the CDR3 is TGTGCCAGCAGTTTCAGCGGCGGCGTCTCAGATACGCCGTATTTT. Translated: CASSFSGGVSDTPYF.